These 4 T cell receptor beta chains were all obtained from the same sample, sequenced in a study of vaccination effects on CD4 cells after COVID-19. For these TCRs, the target antigens are not known. Antigen-specific CD4+ T cells were first expanded with viral peptide pools by the ViraFEST assay and only then sequenced. Following culture for ten to eleven days, CD4+ T cells were isolated. SARS-CoV-2 infected the person between March and December 2020, as confirmed by PCR. Some clones are missing from TCRdb's copy, which holds only in-frame ones; the method was immunoSEQ multiplex PCR. The sample lists 20,000 to 30,000 clones, approximately 80% occurring once. Here the sequenced sample was CD4+ T cells from PBMCs cultured with HCoV-NL63 spike peptides, taken before COVID-19 vaccination. The receptors were sampled from a human donor who had a prior SARS-CoV-2 infection.

This chain connects TRBV19 to TRBJ2-5; TRBD2 is a possible D gene (6 bases). The germline V gene encodes CDR1 LNHDA and CDR2 SQIVND (reference sequence). V lost 2 bases and J lost 2, with 12 bases in between. The CDR3 spans 15 residues. The CDR3 DNA sequence: TGTGCCAGTAGTATAAGGTTAGCGGAACAAGAGACCCAGTACTTC. The encoded protein is CASSIRLAEQETQYF.

This clone was observed a handful of times. The chain links TRBV6-1 to TRBJ2-3; the D is unclear. The V and J ends lost 0 bases and 0 bases respectively, with 10 bases between them. CDR1 MNHNS and CDR2 SASEGT come from the germline V gene. CDR3 length: 16 residues. The CDR3 coding sequence is TGTGCCAGCAGTGAAGCGCCCACCACTAGCACAGATACGCAGTATTTT. Translation: CASSEAPTTSTDTQYF.

This clone has just a few counts. The rearrangement joins TRBV4-2 to TRBJ2-3, with D unresolved. The V gene's germline CDR1 is LGHNA and CDR2 YNFKEQ. Trimming removed 2 bases from V and 0 bases from J, with 9 bases in between. CDR3 length: 15 residues. The CDR3, as DNA: TGTGCCAGCAGCCAATACAAGACTAGCACAGATACGCAGTATTTT. It encodes CASSQYKTSTDTQYF.

J is TRBJ2-1 and V is TRBV6-1, with a possible D match to TRBD2 (5 bases). CDR3 length: 16 residues. Germline loops: CDR1 MNHNS, CDR2 SASEGT. V gave up 3 bases and J gave up 4 bases, with 16 bases separating them. This CDR3 is CASSDFRKDWYNEQFF. DNA of the CDR3: TGTGCCAGCAGTGATTTTCGTAAGGACTGGTACAATGAGCAGTTCTTC.